The sequence of this T cell receptor (beta chain) was determined in a study of blood T cell repertoires in COVID-19. Study in general: In each case, the material was cDNA or gDNA derived from T cells, B-cell-depleted T cells, or PBMCs.

V was clipped by 4 bases and J by 3 bases, with 13 bases between them. From germline, CDR1 is MNHEY and CDR2 SVGEGT. The CDR3 extends over 15 amino acids. Assay: immunoSEQ multiplex PCR; the TCRdb copy retains only in-frame clones and omits some. The table lists roughly 290,000 clones, 87% of them singletons. Self-reported history from a screening survey and questionnaire set each donor's cohort. The receptor comes from a woman aged 40 to 50 who had recovered from COVID-19. The chain couples TRBV6-2 or TRBV6-3 to TRBJ1-5; D call uncertain. Sequencing was done on a sample of PBMCs or T cells enriched from blood (not recorded which). The CDR3 is CASSLSGRFNQPQHF. CDR3 nucleotides: TGTGCCAGCAGTTTATCAGGCCGCTTCAATCAGCCCCAGCATTTT.